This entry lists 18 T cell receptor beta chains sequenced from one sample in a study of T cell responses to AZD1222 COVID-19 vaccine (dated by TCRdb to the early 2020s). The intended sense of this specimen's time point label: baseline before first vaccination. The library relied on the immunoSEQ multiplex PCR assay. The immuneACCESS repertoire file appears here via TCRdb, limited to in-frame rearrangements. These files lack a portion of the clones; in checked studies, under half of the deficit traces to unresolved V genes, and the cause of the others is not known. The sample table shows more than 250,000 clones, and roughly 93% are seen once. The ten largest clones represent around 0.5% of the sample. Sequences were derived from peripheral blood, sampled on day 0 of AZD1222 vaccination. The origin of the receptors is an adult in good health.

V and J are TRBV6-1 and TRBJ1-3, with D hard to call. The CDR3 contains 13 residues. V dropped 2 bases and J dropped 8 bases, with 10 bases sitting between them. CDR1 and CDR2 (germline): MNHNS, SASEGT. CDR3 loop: CASSETRMDTIYF. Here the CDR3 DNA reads TGTGCCAGCAGTGAAACACGGATGGACACCATATATTTT.

Here the CDR3 DNA reads TGCGCCAGCAGCCAAGATTCAGGCCAGCCCCAGCATTTT. It is translated as CASSQDSGQPQHF. The chain carries TRBV4-3 and TRBJ1-5, with D unresolved. V lost 0 bases, J lost 7 bases, and 7 bases lay in between. There are 13 residues in the CDR3. Germline-derived CDR1 and CDR2 are LGHNA and YSLEER.

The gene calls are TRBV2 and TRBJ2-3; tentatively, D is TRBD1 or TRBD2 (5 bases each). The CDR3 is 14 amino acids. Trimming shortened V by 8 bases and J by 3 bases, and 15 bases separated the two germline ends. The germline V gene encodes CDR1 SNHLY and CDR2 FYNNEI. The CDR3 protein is CASLEGYTTDTQYF. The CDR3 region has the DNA TGTGCCAGCCTTGAGGGGTATACAACAGATACGCAGTATTTT.

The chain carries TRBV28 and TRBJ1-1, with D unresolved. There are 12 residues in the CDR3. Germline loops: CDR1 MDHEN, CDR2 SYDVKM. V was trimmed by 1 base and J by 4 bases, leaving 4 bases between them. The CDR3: CASSLYGTEAFF. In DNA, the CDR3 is TGTGCCAGCAGTTTATACGGCACTGAAGCTTTCTTT.

CDR3 sequence: CASSPTGTTGARSYTF. For the CDR3, the DNA is TGTGCCAGTAGTCCCACGGGTACGACAGGGGCAAGGAGCTACACCTTC. The rearrangement joins TRBV19 to TRBJ1-2; 8 bases align to TRBD1. CDR3 length: 16 amino acids. With V trimmed by 5 bases and J by 9 bases, 17 bases remained unmatched. Germline CDR1 is LNHDA and CDR2 is SQIVND (reference sequence).

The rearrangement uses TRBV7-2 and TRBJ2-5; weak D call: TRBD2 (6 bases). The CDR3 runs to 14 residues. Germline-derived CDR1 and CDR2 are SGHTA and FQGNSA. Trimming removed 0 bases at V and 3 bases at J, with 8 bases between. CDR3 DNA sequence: TGTGCCAGCAGCTTAGCCCGGGGGAAAGAGACCCAGTACTTC. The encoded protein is CASSLARGKETQYF.

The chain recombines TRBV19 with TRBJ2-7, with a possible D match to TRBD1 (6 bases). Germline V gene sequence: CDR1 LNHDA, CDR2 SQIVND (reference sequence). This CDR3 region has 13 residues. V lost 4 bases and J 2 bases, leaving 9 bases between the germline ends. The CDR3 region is CASSRGTTYEQYF. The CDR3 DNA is TGTGCCAGTAGTAGGGGGACAACCTACGAGCAGTACTTC.

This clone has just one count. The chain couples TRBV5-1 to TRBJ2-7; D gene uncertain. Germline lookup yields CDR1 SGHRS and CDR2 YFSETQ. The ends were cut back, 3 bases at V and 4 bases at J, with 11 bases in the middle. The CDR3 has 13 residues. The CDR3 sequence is CASSSRENYEQYF. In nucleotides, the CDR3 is TGCGCCAGCAGCTCCCGAGAGAATTACGAGCAGTACTTC.

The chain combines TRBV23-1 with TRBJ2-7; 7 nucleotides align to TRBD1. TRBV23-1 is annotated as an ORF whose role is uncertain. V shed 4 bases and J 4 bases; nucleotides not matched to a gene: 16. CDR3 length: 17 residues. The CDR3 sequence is CASSRIPTGLTLYEQYF. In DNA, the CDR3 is TGCGCCAGCAGTCGGATCCCGACAGGGCTTACCCTGTACGAGCAGTACTTC.

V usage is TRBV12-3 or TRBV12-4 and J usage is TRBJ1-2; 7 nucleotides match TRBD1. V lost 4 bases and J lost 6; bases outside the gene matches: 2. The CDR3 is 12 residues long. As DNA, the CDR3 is TGTGCCAGCAGTTCTACAGGGGATGGCTACACCTTC. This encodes CASSSTGDGYTF.

The CDR3 DNA reads TGTGCCAGTAGTGGTAGCGGTCGCTCCTACAATGAGCAGTTCTTC. The encoded protein is CASSGSGRSYNEQFF. This rearrangement joins TRBV19 to TRBJ2-1; TRBD2 is a possible D gene (6 bases). Germline values: CDR1 LNHDA, CDR2 SQIVND (reference sequence). Trimming pared 5 bases from V and 0 bases from J, leaving 11 bases between. The CDR3 sequence is 15 residues long.

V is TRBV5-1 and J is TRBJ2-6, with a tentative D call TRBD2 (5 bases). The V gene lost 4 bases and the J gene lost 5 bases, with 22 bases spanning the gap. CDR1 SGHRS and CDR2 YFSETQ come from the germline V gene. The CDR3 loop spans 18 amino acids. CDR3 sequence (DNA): TGCGCCAGCAGCCCCTGGGAGCGAAGGGAGTCTAGGGCCAACGTCCTGACTTTC. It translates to CASSPWERRESRANVLTF.

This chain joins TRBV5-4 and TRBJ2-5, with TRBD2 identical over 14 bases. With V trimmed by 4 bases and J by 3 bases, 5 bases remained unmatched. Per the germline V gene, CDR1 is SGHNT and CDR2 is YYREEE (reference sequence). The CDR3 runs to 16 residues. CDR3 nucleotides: TGTGCCAGCAGCCAATCGACTAGCGGGGGGGAAGAGACCCAGTACTTC. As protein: CASSQSTSGGEETQYF.

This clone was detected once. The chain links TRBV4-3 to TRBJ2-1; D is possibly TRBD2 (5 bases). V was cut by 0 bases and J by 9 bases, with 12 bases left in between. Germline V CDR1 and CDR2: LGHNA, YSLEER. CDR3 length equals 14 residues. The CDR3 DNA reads TGCGCCAGCAGCCAAGAAGGCGGACTTAGTGAGCAGTTCTTC. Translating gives CASSQEGGLSEQFF.

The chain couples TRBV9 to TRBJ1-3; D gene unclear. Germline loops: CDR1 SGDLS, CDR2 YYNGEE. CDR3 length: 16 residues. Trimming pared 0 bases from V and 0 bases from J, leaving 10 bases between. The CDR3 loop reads CASSVGTTVSGNTIYF. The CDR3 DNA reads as TGTGCCAGCAGCGTAGGAACGACGGTCTCTGGAAACACCATATATTTT.

Here the CDR3 DNA reads TGTGCCAGTCAGCTTCAATGGGGGAATTCACCCCTCCACTTT. Protein sequence: CASQLQWGNSPLHF. The chain couples TRBV6-5 to TRBJ1-6, with D possibly TRBD1 on 5 matching bases. Germline lookup yields CDR1 MNHEY and CDR2 SVGAGI. The CDR3 runs to 14 residues. V lost 9 bases, J lost 7 bases, and 16 bases lay in between.

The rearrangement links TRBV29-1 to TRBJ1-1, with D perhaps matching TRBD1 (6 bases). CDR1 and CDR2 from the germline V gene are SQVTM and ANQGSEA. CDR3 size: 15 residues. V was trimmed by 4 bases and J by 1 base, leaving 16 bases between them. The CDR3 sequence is CSVVGQGRRNTEAFF. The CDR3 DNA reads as TGCAGCGTTGTAGGCCAGGGGAGGAGGAACACTGAAGCTTTCTTT.

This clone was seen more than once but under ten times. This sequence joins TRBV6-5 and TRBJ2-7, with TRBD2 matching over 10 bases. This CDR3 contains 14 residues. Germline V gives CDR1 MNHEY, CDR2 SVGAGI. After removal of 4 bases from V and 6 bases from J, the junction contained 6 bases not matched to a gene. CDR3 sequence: CASSFPGLAREQYF. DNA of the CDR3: TGTGCCAGCAGTTTTCCGGGACTAGCGCGCGAGCAGTACTTC.